Listed below are T cell receptor beta chains from one sample, sequenced in a study of T cells after yellow fever vaccination. TCRdb re-called the 5' RACE reads with MiXCR, one entry per CDR3 protein. Of a few hundred thousand distinct CDR3 sequences listed, roughly 10% are singletons. Sequences were derived from PBMCs, sampled on the day of the first yellow fever vaccination. The receptors derive from a man in his late teens or twenties who received the YFV17D yellow fever vaccine. Both conserved end residues are trimmed from each CDR3. The D gene is left open where the match is weak. Clone size is stated in some rows and not others, as once, few, many or a class when expanded.

clone_size j_call d_call v_call cdr3_aa
few TRBJ2-1 TRBD2 TRBV28 ASSPSGWGRANEQF
many TRBJ2-1 . TRBV12-3/TRBV12-4 ASTLQGFNNEQF
many TRBJ1-2 TRBD1 TRBV7-6 ASSANTGDYGYT
. TRBJ2-4 . TRBV7-2 ASSNGLAKNIQY
. TRBJ1-1 . TRBV7-3 ASSPAGDTEAF
. TRBJ2-5 . TRBV11-2 ASSLGLSYRLFRGPATTQY
. TRBJ1-5 TRBD1 TRBV12-3/TRBV12-4 ASSFSGQGGQPQH
. TRBJ2-3 TRBD1 TRBV12-5 ASGLVLTGRTDTQY
few TRBJ1-2 TRBD1 TRBV6-2/TRBV6-3 ASSYSRQGYGYT
. TRBJ2-1 TRBD1 TRBV28 ARFSLRGPSYNEQF
. TRBJ2-2 TRBD2 TRBV5-4 ASFTGGNTNTGELF
many TRBJ2-5 TRBD1 TRBV5-8 ASRNRGVEETQY
many TRBJ2-3 TRBD1 TRBV6-4 ASSGTGGTDTQY
many TRBJ2-1 TRBD1 TRBV7-9 ASTSATGNEQF
. TRBJ2-1 TRBD1 TRBV5-1 ASSLIPTGTGGARNEQF
many TRBJ2-4 . TRBV15 ATSRDPKNIQY